This T cell receptor (beta chain) came from a study of regulatory T cells in long-lasting Graves disease. Whole-study findings and limits: Reduced TCR diversity was observed in persistent Graves' patients versus newly diagnosed patients.

This clonotype came up a few times. Its cognate antigen is unknown. Sequencing libraries for TCR beta were prepared with iRepertoire HTBI primers and Arm-PCR of CDR3 regions. TCRdb passed the multiplex PCR reads through MiXCR, listing each CDR3 protein once. The sample has around 500,000 distinct CDR3 sequences, 15% to 20% seen once. Time point described: newly diagnosed GD, antithyroid drugs for less than 3 months. Researchers made the TCR library from RNA that was extracted from PBMCs. Another study also made use of these data, one on T cells in Graves' hyperthyroidism and ophthalmopathy. That study adds: The blood repertoire included most of the expanded thyroid clonotypes above 0.001. Stable hyperthyroidism was told apart from ophthalmopathy by a model built on 13 V-J features.

The sample in question was peripheral blood mononuclear cells (PBMCs), obtained at new diagnosis, from a patient treated with antithyroid drugs. The TCR sequence derives from a woman aged 35-60 years with Graves disease.

The CDR3 reads CASSTNRGGGADTQYF. CDR3 DNA: TGTGCCAGCAGCACCAATCGCGGGGGGGGGGCAGATACGCAGTATTTT. The gene calls are TRBV12-3 or TRBV12-4 and TRBJ2-3; TRBD2 matches at 9 bases. CDR3 length: 16 residues. V gave up 6 bases and J gave up 4 bases; unmatched junction bases: 11.